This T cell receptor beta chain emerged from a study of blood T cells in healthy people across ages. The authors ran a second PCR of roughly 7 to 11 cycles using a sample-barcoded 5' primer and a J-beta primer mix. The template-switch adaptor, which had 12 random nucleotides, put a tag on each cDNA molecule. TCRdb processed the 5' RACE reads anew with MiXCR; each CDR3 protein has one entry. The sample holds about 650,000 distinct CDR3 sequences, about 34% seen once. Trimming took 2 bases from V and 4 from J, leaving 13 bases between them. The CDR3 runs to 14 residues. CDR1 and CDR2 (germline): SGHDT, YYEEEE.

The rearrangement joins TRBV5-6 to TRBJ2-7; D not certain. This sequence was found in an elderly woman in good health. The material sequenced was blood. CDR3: CASSLRAPGYEQYF. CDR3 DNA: TGTGCCAGCAGCTTACGGGCCCCCGGATACGAGCAGTACTTC.